The sequence of this T cell receptor (beta chain) was determined in a study of blood T cell repertoires in COVID-19 (dated by TCRdb to 2020 to 2021). Study-level background: Collaborator samples came from the United States, Italy and Spain and covered acute and convalescent phases of COVID-19. Where available, HLA class I and class II types were obtained from metadata supplied by the sample provider rather than from assay-based typing. The samples were drawn from the first 160 participants of the ongoing ImmuneRACE study and from 1,254 subjects provided by 6 global collaborators. Deeply sampled blood TCRbeta repertoires from subjects exposed to, actively infected with, or recovered from COVID-19 were included in the dataset. The sample metadata nearly always contained a de-identified subject ID, COVID-19 status, age in years and sex. The prospective study material was composed of cDNA or gDNA derived from T cells, B-cell-depleted T cells, or PBMCs. A freely available public database, intended as a resource for researchers studying the immune response to SARS-CoV-2, is where the repertoires were released. The study at large found these results: Clinical and demographic metadata were provided uncurated, with the amount varying by source and participant.

The immunoSEQ Assay, a bias-controlled multiplex PCR, was used to amplify TCRbeta CDR3 regions from genomic DNA. The original methods were these. The number of nucleated cells in each sample was estimated from the amplification of reference gene primers within the assay. Sequence reads were collapsed and filtered to measure the absolute abundance of every unique TCRbeta CDR3 rearrangement. For each sample, productive Simpson clonality was calculated as the square root of Simpson's diversity index over productive rearrangements. TCRdb re-hosts the immuneACCESS table, in-frame sequences only. Its copies lack some clones; in the studies checked, an unresolved V gene accounts for under half of them, and the cause for the rest is not known. For V, J and clone size, that table is used; D and trimming come from the DNA. This sample has 100,000 to 150,000 clones in its table, and approximately 87% of those were observed once. The top ten constitute 7.5% to 8% of the sample.

A note on this clone: The antigen it binds to is not known. The record has no base qualities; no much larger clone is one base away.

The collaborating institutions used their own protocols to collect whole blood in K2EDTA tubes. For TCRbeta analysis, collaborator samples were shipped as frozen whole blood, as isolated PBMCs, or as DNA extracted from either sample type. Compared with germline, V lacks 1 base and J lacks 7 bases; bases without a gene match: 3. Reading from cysteine to phenylalanine, the CDR3 counts 15 amino acids. The DNA shown is the 45-base CDR3, in frame from base 1. According to the germline V gene, CDR1 reads SGHTA and CDR2 reads FQGNSA. The clonotype was recovered from a man aged 45-65 years with acute or convalescent COVID-19. This sequence uses TRBV7-2 and TRBJ2-1, with 11 bases aligning to TRBD2. Material for sequencing was peripheral blood. The DNA sequence follows: TGTGCCAGCAGCTTAGTCGGGACTAGCGGAAATGAGCAGTTCTTC. This gives the protein CASSLVGTSGNEQFF.